The 2 T cell receptor beta chains in this list originate from one sample, sequenced in a study of cytomegalovirus exposure and HLA in healthy donors. With 60 Vbeta and 13 Jbeta primers, the PCR was carried out. Profiled with immunoSEQ multiplex PCR; TCRdb holds only in-frame clones, not every one. The sample has about 160,000 clones; 79% are singletons. The material sequenced was PBMCs. The receptors were sampled from a man aged 35-49 years in good health and CMV-seronegative.

The J gene is TRBJ2-2, the V gene TRBV9, with a possible D match to TRBD1 (6 bases). Trimming took off 3 bases at V and 5 bases at J, with 17 bases between the two ends. This CDR3 is built from 16 residues. Looked up from germline, CDR1 is SGDLS and CDR2 is YYNGEE. The CDR3 nucleotides read TGTGCCAGCAGCGCTCGGACAGACCCGGGGACCGGGGAGCTGTTTTTT. Residues: CASSARTDPGTGELFF.

CDR3 in DNA: TGCAGCGTTCGAGGACAGAGCTCTGGAAACACCATATATTTT. Protein product: CSVRGQSSGNTIYF. The chain employs TRBV29-1 and TRBJ1-3; D is perhaps TRBD1 (6 bases). CDR1 and CDR2 from the germline V gene are SQVTM and ANQGSEA. CDR3 length: 14 residues. Trimming pared 5 bases from V and 0 bases from J, leaving 11 bases between. Filled out from reference TRBV29-1 and TRBJ1-3, the complete variable domain reads SAVISQKPSRDICQRGTSLTIQCQVDSQVTMMFWYRQQPGQSLTLIATANQGSEATYESGFVIDKFPISRPNLTFSTLTVSNMSPEDSSIYLCSVRGQSSGNTIYFGEGSWLTVV.